This T cell receptor beta chain was identified during a study of CD8 T cells in ankylosing spondylitis. A few counts support this clonotype. One entry per CDR3 protein, called by TCRdb with MiXCR from the 5' RACE reads. The sample records approximately 260,000 distinct CDR3 sequences, over 15% being singletons. V lost 5 bases to trimming and J lost 4 bases, with 9 bases between them. Germline CDR1 SGHAT, CDR2 FQNNGV. The CDR3 runs to 13 residues. The sequenced material came from blood, either unsorted or a sorted T cell fraction (not recorded which). The sequence derives from a male donor with ankylosing spondylitis or in good health (not recorded which). The rearrangement joins TRBV11-2 to TRBJ2-1, with a possible D match to TRBD2 (6 bases). The CDR3 protein is CASSPEGYNEQFF. CDR3 sequence (DNA): TGTGCCAGCAGCCCGGAGGGGTACAATGAGCAGTTCTTC.